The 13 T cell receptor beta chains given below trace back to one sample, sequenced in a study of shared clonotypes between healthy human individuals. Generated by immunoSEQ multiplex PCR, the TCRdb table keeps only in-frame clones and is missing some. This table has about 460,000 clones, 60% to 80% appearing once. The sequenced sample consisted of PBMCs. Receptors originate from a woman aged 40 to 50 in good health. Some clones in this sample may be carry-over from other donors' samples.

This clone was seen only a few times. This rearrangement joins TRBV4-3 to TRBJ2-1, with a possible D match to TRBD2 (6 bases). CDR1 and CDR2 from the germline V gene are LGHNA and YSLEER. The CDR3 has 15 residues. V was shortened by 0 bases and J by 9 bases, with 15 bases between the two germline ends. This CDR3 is CASSQDLLQGGEQFF. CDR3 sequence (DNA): TGCGCCAGCAGCCAAGATCTACTGCAGGGAGGTGAGCAGTTCTTC.

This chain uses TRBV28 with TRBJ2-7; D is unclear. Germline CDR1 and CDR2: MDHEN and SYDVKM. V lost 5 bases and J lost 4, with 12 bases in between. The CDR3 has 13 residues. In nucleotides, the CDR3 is TGTGCCAGCAGTAAATCCTCCCGATACGAGCAGTACTTC. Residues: CASSKSSRYEQYF.

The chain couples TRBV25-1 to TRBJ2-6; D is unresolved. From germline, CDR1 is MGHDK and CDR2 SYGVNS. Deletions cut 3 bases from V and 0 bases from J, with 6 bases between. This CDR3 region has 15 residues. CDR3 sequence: CASSDVNSGANVLTF. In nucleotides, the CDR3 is TGTGCCAGCAGTGACGTTAACTCTGGGGCCAACGTCCTGACTTTC.

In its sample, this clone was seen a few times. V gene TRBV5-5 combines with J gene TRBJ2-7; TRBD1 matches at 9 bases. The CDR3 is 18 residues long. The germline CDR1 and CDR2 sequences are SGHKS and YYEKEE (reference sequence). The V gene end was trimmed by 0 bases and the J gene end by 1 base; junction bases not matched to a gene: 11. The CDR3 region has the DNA TGTGCCAGCAGCTTGGGGACAGGGGCACTGAGGGGTTCCTACGAGCAGTACTTC. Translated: CASSLGTGALRGSYEQYF.

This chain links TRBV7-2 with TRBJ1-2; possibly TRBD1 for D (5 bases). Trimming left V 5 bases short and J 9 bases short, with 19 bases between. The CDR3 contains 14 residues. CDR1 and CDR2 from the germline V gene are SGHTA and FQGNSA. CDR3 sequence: CASSPRDGLPSYTF. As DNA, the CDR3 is TGTGCCAGCAGCCCTAGGGACGGCCTTCCAAGCTACACCTTC.

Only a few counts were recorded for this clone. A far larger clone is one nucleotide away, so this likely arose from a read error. CDR3 nucleotides: TGTGCCTGGAGTTATAGCGCCCAAGAGACCCGGTACTTC. Its protein is CAWSYSAQETRYF. The chain combines TRBV30 with TRBJ2-5; a possible D gene is TRBD2 (5 bases). CDR1 and CDR2 (germline): GTSNPN, SVGIG (reference sequence). This CDR3 comprises 13 residues.

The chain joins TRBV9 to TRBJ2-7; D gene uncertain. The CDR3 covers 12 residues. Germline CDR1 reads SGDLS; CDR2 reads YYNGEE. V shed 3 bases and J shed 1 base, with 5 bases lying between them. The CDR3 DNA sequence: TGTGCCAGCAGCGACCATTCCTACGAGCAGTACTTC. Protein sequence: CASSDHSYEQYF.

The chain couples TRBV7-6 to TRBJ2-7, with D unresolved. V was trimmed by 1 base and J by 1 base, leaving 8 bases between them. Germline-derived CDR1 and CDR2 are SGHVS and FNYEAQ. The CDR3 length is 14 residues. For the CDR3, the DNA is TGTGCCAGCAGCTTAGGGACGGATTCCTACGAGCAGTACTTC. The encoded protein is CASSLGTDSYEQYF. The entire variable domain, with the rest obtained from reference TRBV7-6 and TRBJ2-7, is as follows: GAGVSQSPRYKVTKRGQDVALRCDPISGHVSLYWYRQALGQGPEFLTYFNYEAQQDKSGLPNDRFSAERPEGSISTLTIQRTEQRDSAMYRCASSLGTDSYEQYFGPGTRLTVT.

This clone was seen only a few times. Here the CDR3 reads CASSLGYEQFF. The CDR3 DNA reads as TGTGCCAGCAGCTTAGGATATGAGCAGTTCTTC. This chain joins TRBV5-6 and TRBJ2-1; no clear D gene. Germline assignment: CDR1 SGHDT and CDR2 YYEEEE. The CDR3 covers 11 residues. Trimming cost V 2 bases and J 8 bases, with 5 bases left between them. Complete variable domain (other parts from reference TRBV5-6 and TRBJ2-1): DAGVTQSPTHLIKTRGQQVTLRCSPKSGHDTVSWYQQALGQGPQFIFQYYEEEERQRGNFPDRFSGHQFPNYSSELNVNALLLGDSALYLCASSLGYEQFFGPGTRLTVL.

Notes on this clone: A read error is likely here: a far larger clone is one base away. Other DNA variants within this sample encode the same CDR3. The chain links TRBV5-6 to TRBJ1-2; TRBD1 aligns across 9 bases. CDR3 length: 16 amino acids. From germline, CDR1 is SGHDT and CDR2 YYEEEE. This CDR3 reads CASSDLGQGLNYGYTF. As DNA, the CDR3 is TGTGCCAGCAGCGATTTGGGACAGGGATTGAACTATGGCTACACATTC.

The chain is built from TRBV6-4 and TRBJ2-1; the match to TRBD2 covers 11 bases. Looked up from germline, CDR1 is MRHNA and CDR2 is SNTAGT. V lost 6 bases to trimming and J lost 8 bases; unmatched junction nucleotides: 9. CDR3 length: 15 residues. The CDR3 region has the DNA TGTGCCAGCAGACAACTAGCGGGAGACTTAGATGAGCAGTTCTTC. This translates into CASRQLAGDLDEQFF.

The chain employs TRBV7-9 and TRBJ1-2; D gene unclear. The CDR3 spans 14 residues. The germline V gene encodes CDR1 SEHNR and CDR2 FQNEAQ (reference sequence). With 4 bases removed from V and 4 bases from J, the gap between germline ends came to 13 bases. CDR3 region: CASSSVDGIYGYTF. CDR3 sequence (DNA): TGTGCCAGCAGCTCCGTAGATGGGATCTATGGCTACACCTTC. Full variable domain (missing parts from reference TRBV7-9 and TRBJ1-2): DTGVSQNPRHKITKRGQNVTFRCDPISEHNRLYWYRQTLGQGPEFLTYFQNEAQLEKSRLLSDRFSAERPKGSFSTLEIQRTEQGDSAMYLCASSSVDGIYGYTFGSGTRLTVV.

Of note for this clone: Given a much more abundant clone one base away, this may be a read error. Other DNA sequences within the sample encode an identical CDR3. CDR3 residues: CASTEDPLGGYTF. The CDR3 nucleotides read TGCGCCAGCACCGAAGACCCTCTGGGGGGCTACACCTTC. The rearrangement joins TRBV7-2 to TRBJ1-2; D call uncertain. Germline V gene data show CDR1 as SGHTA and CDR2 as FQGNSA. The CDR3 is 13 amino acids.